The 25 T cell receptor beta chains presented below share a single source sample, sequenced in a study of beta chain features in type 1 diabetes. Sequenced material consisted of expressed TCRB transcripts (all of the isolated RNA was reverse transcribed). Repertoires were generated with immunoSEQ multiplex PCR, while TCRdb's copy carries only in-frame clones and drops some. In the table there are some 330,000 clones, 9.5% to 12% of which are singletons. The specimen sequenced was naive CD4+ T cells from blood. These receptors were collected from a woman in her 30s in good health.

The J gene is TRBJ1-2, the V gene TRBV28; TRBD1 is a possible D gene (6 bases). The CDR3 is made up of 15 amino acids. Trimming left V 4 bases short and J 4 bases short, with 16 bases between. Germline CDR1 reads MDHEN; CDR2 reads SYDVKM. The chain's CDR3 is CASSSASGARYGYTF. The CDR3 DNA reads as TGTGCCAGCAGTTCCGCCTCAGGGGCCCGCTATGGCTACACCTTC.

This clone was found a few times. V usage is TRBV7-8 and J usage is TRBJ2-1; 9 bases are shared with TRBD2. CDR1 SGHVS and CDR2 FQNEAQ come from the germline V gene. The CDR3 loop spans 14 amino acids. V was pared by 3 bases and J by 8 bases, with 5 bases of the junction left unmatched. The CDR3 nucleotides read TGTGCCAGCAGCTTTAGCGGGAGTTCGTATGAGCAGTTCTTC. Its translation: CASSFSGSSYEQFF.

CDR3 amino acids: CSVGILAGAGEQFF. DNA of the CDR3: TGCAGCGTTGGTATTCTAGCGGGAGCCGGGGAGCAGTTCTTC. The rearrangement links TRBV29-1 to TRBJ2-1, with 10 bases identical to TRBD2. V shed 4 bases and J 10 bases; nucleotides not matched to a gene: 10. There are 14 residues in the CDR3. The germline gives CDR1 SQVTM, CDR2 ANQGSEA.

This clone was observed a handful of times. The rearrangement links TRBV28 to TRBJ2-1, with D possibly matching TRBD2 (6 bases). This CDR3 spans 14 amino acids. With 9 bases removed from V and 4 bases from J, the gap between germline ends came to 16 bases. Germline CDR1 is MDHEN and CDR2 is SYDVKM. CDR3 bases: TGTGCCAGTAGCACGTCCGGGGGATACAATGAGCAGTTCTTC. Protein sequence: CASSTSGGYNEQFF.

The chain uses TRBV6-5 and TRBJ1-2; perhaps TRBD1 as D (6 bases). The CDR3 contains 14 residues. The V and J ends lost 4 bases and 6 bases respectively, with 15 bases between them. Germline CDR1 reads MNHEY; CDR2 reads SVGAGI. CDR3 amino acids: CASSSPAGDHGYTF. DNA for the CDR3: TGTGCCAGCAGTTCCCCGGCAGGGGACCATGGCTACACCTTC.

The chain uses TRBV4-2 and TRBJ2-6; D is possibly TRBD1 (5 bases). Trimming took 4 bases from V and 4 from J, leaving 14 bases between them. Germline CDR1 LGHNA, CDR2 YNFKEQ. The CDR3 spans 16 residues. CDR3 sequence reads: CASSPVPGAGANVLTF. The CDR3 DNA is TGTGCCAGCAGCCCCGTACCTGGGGCAGGGGCCAACGTCCTGACTTTC.

This chain joins TRBV7-2 and TRBJ1-1; 9 bases align to TRBD1. The germline V gene encodes CDR1 SGHTA and CDR2 FQGNSA. This CDR3 region has 15 residues. J was trimmed by 0 bases and V by 5 bases; bases with no gene match: 4. In nucleotides, the CDR3 is TGTGCCAGCAGCAAAGGGACAGGGATGAACACTGAAGCTTTCTTT. Its translation is CASSKGTGMNTEAFF. The full variable domain, its missing parts supplied by reference TRBV7-2 and TRBJ1-1, is GAGVSQSPSNKVTEKGKDVELRCDPISGHTALYWYRQSLGQGLEFLIYFQGNSAPDKSGLPSDRFSAERTGGSVSTLTIQRTQQEDSAVYLCASSKGTGMNTEAFFGQGTRLTVV.

There are a few counts of this clone. V gene TRBV19 combines with J gene TRBJ2-1, with TRBD1 matching over 7 bases. Trimming cost V 10 bases and J 5 bases; bases outside gene matches: 8. The length of the CDR3 is 13 residues. Germline V gives CDR1 LNHDA, CDR2 SQIVND (reference sequence). The CDR3 DNA sequence: TGTGCCACCCGACAGGGTAGCAACAATGAGCAGTTCTTC. It translates to CATRQGSNNEQFF. Full variable domain (missing parts from reference TRBV19 and TRBJ2-1): DGGITQSPKYLFRKEGQNVTLSCEQNLNHDAMYWYRQDPGQGLRLIYYSQIVNDFQKGDIAEGYSVSREKKESFPLTVTSAQKNPTAFYLCATRQGSNNEQFFGPGTRLTVL.

J is TRBJ2-1 and V is TRBV9, with 7 bases identical to TRBD1. This CDR3 comprises 15 residues. The J segment lost 2 bases and the V segment lost 0 bases, leaving 2 bases of the junction unmatched. Germline lookup yields CDR1 SGDLS and CDR2 YYNGEE. The CDR3 is CASSVGQGTYNEQFF. In nucleotides, the CDR3 is TGTGCCAGCAGCGTAGGACAGGGAACCTACAATGAGCAGTTCTTC. Drawing the rest from reference TRBV9 and TRBJ2-1, the complete variable domain is DSGVTQTPKHLITATGQRVTLRCSPRSGDLSVYWYQQSLDQGLQFLIQYYNGEERAKGNILERFSAQQFPDLHSELNLSSLELGDSALYFCASSVGQGTYNEQFFGPGTRLTVL.

This clone was detected a few times. The genes are TRBV7-9 and TRBJ2-1; TRBD2 is a possible D gene (6 bases). Germline values: CDR1 SEHNR, CDR2 FQNEAQ (reference sequence). V was clipped by 5 bases and J by 6 bases, with 20 bases between them. This CDR3 region has 16 residues. CDR3 in amino acids: CASSLDWRATRNEQFF. The CDR3 nucleotides read TGTGCCAGCAGCCTCGACTGGAGGGCCACCCGCAATGAGCAGTTCTTC.

The chain links TRBV2 to TRBJ2-1; TRBD1 is a possible D gene (5 bases). This CDR3 region has 15 residues. Between the trimmed V and J ends, which lost 3 bases and 6 bases, there was a span of 15 bases. Germline CDR1 and CDR2: SNHLY and FYNNEI. The CDR3 nucleotides are TGTGCCAGCAGTGAGTGGACCAGGGCCGGCAATGAGCAGTTCTTC. The encoded protein is CASSEWTRAGNEQFF.

The genes are TRBV7-9 and TRBJ2-7, with 8 bases aligning to TRBD1. V lost 4 bases, J lost 6 bases, and 2 bases stayed unmatched. Germline CDR1 reads SEHNR; CDR2 reads FQNEAQ (reference sequence). The CDR3 spans 12 residues. The CDR3 spells CASSSTGGEQYF. For the CDR3, the DNA is TGTGCCAGCAGCTCTACAGGGGGCGAGCAGTACTTC.

The chain recombines TRBV30 with TRBJ2-6, with D perhaps TRBD1 (6 bases). There are 15 residues in the CDR3. The germline V gene has CDR1 GTSNPN and CDR2 SVGIG (reference sequence). V was cut by 5 bases and J by 0 bases, with 11 bases left in between. CDR3 protein: CAWSTGSSGANVLTF. CDR3 DNA sequence: TGTGCCTGGTCGACAGGAAGCTCTGGGGCCAACGTCCTGACTTTC.

A few counts support this clone. This chain links TRBV28 with TRBJ2-7; 8 nucleotides agree with TRBD1. The germline gives CDR1 MDHEN, CDR2 SYDVKM. CDR3 length: 15 residues. Trimming removed 4 bases from V and 2 bases from J; junction bases left unmatched: 7. CDR3 nucleotide sequence: TGTGCCAGCAGTTCCCCGACAGGGGCCCCCTACGAGCAGTACTTC. It translates to CASSSPTGAPYEQYF.

This chain joins TRBV18 and TRBJ2-1, with 8 nucleotides matching TRBD1. J gave up 9 bases and V 6 bases, and 10 bases lay outside the gene matches. The CDR3 contains 14 residues. From germline, CDR1 is KGHSH and CDR2 LQKENI. CDR3 region: CASSLGQGGSEQFF. The CDR3 DNA is TGTGCCAGCTCCCTCGGACAGGGAGGATCTGAGCAGTTCTTC.

There are many counts of this clone. DNA of the CDR3: TGTGCCAGCAGTTTGGAGGGCGGATGGAGCTCTGGGGCCAACGTCCTGACTTTC. Translation gives CASSLEGGWSSGANVLTF. The V and J genes are TRBV9 and TRBJ2-6; a possible D gene is TRBD2 (6 bases). The CDR3 sequence is 18 residues long. V was trimmed by 5 bases and J by 0 bases, leaving 18 bases between them. Germline V gene data show CDR1 as SGDLS and CDR2 as YYNGEE.

The chain couples TRBV4-2 to TRBJ2-5; D is undetermined. This CDR3 comprises 15 residues. Germline V gives CDR1 LGHNA, CDR2 YNFKEQ. V gave up 1 base and J gave up 3 bases, with 12 bases separating them. The CDR3 DNA reads as TGTGCCAGCAGCCAAGCAGACCTAGGAGAAGAGACCCAGTACTTC. It specifies CASSQADLGEETQYF.

The J gene is TRBJ2-7, the V gene TRBV27, with 8 bases fitting TRBD2. Germline CDR1 reads MNHEY; CDR2 reads SMNVEV (reference sequence). J was trimmed by 7 bases and V by 4 bases; bases with no gene match: 12. The CDR3 runs 15 residues. In nucleotides, the CDR3 is TGTGCCAGCAGTTCCCGGACTAGCTCGGGTACGGAGCAGTACTTC. Protein sequence: CASSSRTSSGTEQYF.

The rearrangement uses TRBV7-2 and TRBJ2-7, with 7 bases identical to TRBD2. V was pared by 6 bases and J by 5 bases, with 10 bases of the junction left unmatched. The length of the CDR3 is 14 residues. CDR1 is SGHTA, CDR2 FQGNSA, per germline. The CDR3 reads CASRSPGRRDEQYF. CDR3 DNA sequence: TGTGCCAGCAGATCCCCCGGGAGGCGGGACGAGCAGTACTTC.

The chain recombines TRBV7-9 with TRBJ1-2; TRBD1 agrees at 8 bases. CDR1 and CDR2 from the germline V gene are SEHNR and FQNEAQ (reference sequence). This CDR3 region has 13 residues. Losses at the gene ends were 1 base for V and 7 bases for J; bases not matched to a gene: 2. The CDR3 DNA follows: TGTGCCAGCAGCTTAGGGACAGGGAGTGGCTACACCTTC. Protein: CASSLGTGSGYTF.

In regard to this clone: This CDR3 is also generated by other DNA sequences in the sample. This chain uses TRBV9 with TRBJ2-3, with 14 positions matching TRBD2. CDR3 length equals 17 residues. Germline CDR1 SGDLS, CDR2 YYNGEE. The V gene end was trimmed by 2 bases and the J gene end by 4 bases; junction bases not matched to a gene: 6. As DNA, the CDR3 is TGTGCCAGCAGCGTCGGGACTAGCGGGAGAGCGGCAGATACGCAGTATTTT. It is translated as CASSVGTSGRAADTQYF.

V gene TRBV12-5 combines with J gene TRBJ1-1; weak D call: TRBD1 (5 bases). This CDR3 has 15 amino acids. CDR1 LGHNT and CDR2 FRNRAP come from the germline V gene. The V gene lost 2 bases and the J gene lost 1 base, with 11 bases spanning the gap. DNA of the CDR3: TGTGCTAGTGGTTTGACCTTTACAGGGAACACTGAAGCTTTCTTT. Translating gives CASGLTFTGNTEAFF. The complete variable domain, with remaining parts taken from reference TRBV12-5 and TRBJ1-1, reads DARVTQTPRHKVTEMGQEVTMRCQPILGHNTVFWYRQTMMQGLELLAYFRNRAPLDDSGMPKDRFSAEMPDATLATLKIQPSEPRDSAVYFCASGLTFTGNTEAFFGQGTRLTVV.

The rearrangement joins TRBV5-1 to TRBJ2-7; 9 bases map to TRBD1. The ends lost 2 bases at V and 6 bases at J; junction bases unmatched: 3. This CDR3 region has 13 residues. Germline V lookup: CDR1 SGHRS, CDR2 YFSETQ. The CDR3 DNA follows: TGCGCCAGCAGCTTTGGGGGACAGGGCGAGCAGTACTTC. Protein sequence: CASSFGGQGEQYF.

The chain couples TRBV5-1 to TRBJ2-1; 11 bases line up with TRBD2. This CDR3 is built from 16 residues. The V segment lost 4 bases and the J segment 4 bases; nucleotides outside the gene matches: 7. CDR1 is SGHRS and CDR2 is YFSETQ in the germline V gene. The CDR3 reads CASSPTSGATYNEQFF. In nucleotides, the CDR3 is TGCGCCAGCAGCCCGACTAGCGGGGCCACTTACAATGAGCAGTTCTTC.

V usage is TRBV7-3 and J usage is TRBJ2-1; 10 positions match TRBD2. V lost 1 base to trimming and J lost 7 bases; unmatched junction nucleotides: 10. The CDR3 sequence is 17 residues long. Per the germline V gene, CDR1 is SGHTA and CDR2 is FQGTGA. As DNA, the CDR3 is TGTGCCAGCAGCTTAAACTCACTGGGAGCGGGAGGGAATGAGCAGTTCTTC. It encodes CASSLNSLGAGGNEQFF.